One sample yielded the 17 T cell receptor beta chains listed below, sequenced in a study of blood T cell repertoires in COVID-19. Using immunoSEQ multiplex PCR, the repertoire was profiled, and TCRdb retains in-frame clones only, with some absent. In the table there are 80,000 or so clones, roughly four fifths of which are singletons. Input material: peripheral blood. Receptors originate from a human donor in a cohort sampled during active COVID-19.

The table lists this clone with a few counts. The gene calls are TRBV7-9 and TRBJ2-3; D ambiguous. Looked up from germline, CDR1 is SEHNR and CDR2 is FQNEAQ (reference sequence). The CDR3 covers 12 residues. The V end lost 5 bases, the J end lost 6 bases, and 9 bases lay between the germline ends. CDR3 coding DNA: TGTGCCAGCAGCCCCCCCGGTGATACGCAGTATTTT. Encoded protein: CASSPPGDTQYF.

The chain is built from TRBV4-1 and TRBJ2-5, with 8 bases fitting TRBD2. Germline V gene sequence: CDR1 MGHRA, CDR2 YSYEKL. The CDR3 consists of 16 residues. V lost 0 bases, J lost 1 base, and 4 bases stayed unmatched. The DNA of the CDR3 is TGCGCCAGCAGCCAAGATATAGCGGGGAGCCAAGAGACCCAGTACTTC. Translated, it gives CASSQDIAGSQETQYF.

This clone was detected only a few times. The rearrangement joins TRBV18 to TRBJ1-1; D gene unclear. V lost 0 bases, J lost 3 bases, and 11 bases lay in between. The CDR3 is made up of 15 amino acids. Germline loops: CDR1 KGHSH, CDR2 LQKENI. The CDR3 loop reads CASSPPEGWDTEAFF. The CDR3 DNA reads as TGTGCCAGCTCACCACCTGAGGGATGGGACACTGAAGCTTTCTTT.

In DNA form, the CDR3 reads TGTGCCAGTAGTGCTAGCGGGGGGGCCTTTGAGCAGTACTTC. Protein product: CASSASGGAFEQYF. The V gene is TRBV19, the J gene TRBJ2-7, with 12 bases matching TRBD2. CDR1 and CDR2 from the germline V gene are LNHDA and SQIVND (reference sequence). CDR3 size: 14 residues. V gave up 5 bases and J gave up 7 bases; unmatched junction bases: 6.

The genes are TRBV7-2 and TRBJ1-1, with D possibly being TRBD1 (6 bases). CDR1 is SGHTA, CDR2 FQGNSA, per germline. V lost 7 bases, J lost 2 bases, and 14 bases lay in between. The CDR3 spans 14 residues. CDR3 sequence (DNA): TGTGCCAGCACGATTGGACAGATTAACACTGAAGCTTTCTTT. It translates to CASTIGQINTEAFF.

The chain is built from TRBV5-6 and TRBJ1-1, with 7 bases aligning to TRBD1. The J segment lost 3 bases and the V segment lost 2 bases, leaving 19 bases of the junction unmatched. CDR1 SGHDT and CDR2 YYEEEE come from the germline V gene. The CDR3 is 19 amino acids. The CDR3 loop is CASSFDRVGTWSPDTEAFF. The CDR3 bases are TGTGCCAGCAGCTTTGACAGGGTTGGTACATGGTCCCCTGACACTGAAGCTTTCTTT.

The chain employs TRBV10-3 and TRBJ2-2; 12 nucleotides align to TRBD2. The CDR3 is made up of 17 amino acids. Per the germline V gene, CDR1 is ENHRY and CDR2 is SYGVKD. V was pared by 6 bases and J by 1 base, with 6 bases of the junction left unmatched. The CDR3 loop is CAIRPLAGGRNTGELFF. Written as DNA, the CDR3 is TGTGCCATCAGGCCTCTAGCGGGGGGGCGGAACACCGGGGAGCTGTTTTTT.

The chain employs TRBV7-9 and TRBJ1-2; possibly TRBD1 for D (6 bases). Looked up from germline, CDR1 is SEHNR and CDR2 is FQNEAQ (reference sequence). Trimming took off 0 bases at V and 6 bases at J, with 8 bases between the two ends. This CDR3 spans 13 amino acids. In nucleotides, the CDR3 is TGTGCCAGCAGCTTAGCAAACAGGGATGGCTACACCTTC. Translated: CASSLANRDGYTF.

The rearrangement uses TRBV27 and TRBJ2-7; perhaps TRBD2 as D (5 bases). The CDR3 is 14 amino acids. Trimming removed 5 bases from V and 3 bases from J, with 14 bases in between. The germline V gene encodes CDR1 MNHEY and CDR2 SMNVEV (reference sequence). CDR3 sequence reads: CASSSRSGNYEQYF. CDR3 bases: TGTGCCAGCAGTAGCCGGAGCGGTAACTACGAGCAGTACTTC.

In this sample, this clone turned up once. The chain's CDR3 is CASSTRYRAEGDNEKLFF. In DNA, the CDR3 is TGTGCCAGTAGTACCCGATACAGGGCAGAGGGGGATAATGAAAAACTGTTTTTT. The chain couples TRBV19 to TRBJ1-4; perhaps TRBD1 as D (6 bases). Germline-derived CDR1 and CDR2 are LNHDA and SQIVND (reference sequence). The CDR3 runs to 18 residues. Trimming cost V 4 bases and J 4 bases, with 22 bases left between them.

This sequence joins TRBV7-2 and TRBJ2-5, with TRBD2 identical over 7 bases. Germline loops: CDR1 SGHTA, CDR2 FQGNSA. The CDR3 runs 14 residues. The V gene end was trimmed by 5 bases and the J gene end by 5 bases; junction bases not matched to a gene: 8. The CDR3 loop reads CASSLRIGRETQYF. DNA of the CDR3: TGTGCCAGCAGCCTCCGTATCGGGAGGGAGACCCAGTACTTC. Drawing the rest from reference TRBV7-2 and TRBJ2-5, the complete variable domain is GAGVSQSPSNKVTEKGKDVELRCDPISGHTALYWYRQSLGQGLEFLIYFQGNSAPDKSGLPSDRFSAERTGGSVSTLTIQRTQQEDSAVYLCASSLRIGRETQYFGPGTRLLVL.

This clone was picked up one time. The V gene is TRBV5-1, the J gene TRBJ1-2, with D tentatively TRBD1 (5 bases). V lost 1 base to trimming and J lost 8 bases, with 12 bases between them. CDR3 length equals 13 residues. Germline CDR1 reads SGHRS; CDR2 reads YFSETQ. CDR3 nucleotide sequence: TGCGCCAGCAGCTTGAAACAGGAACAGGGCTACACCTTC. It codes for CASSLKQEQGYTF.

J is TRBJ2-7 and V is TRBV5-1; 9 bases line up with TRBD2. In germline, CDR1 is SGHRS, CDR2 YFSETQ. The CDR3 covers 14 residues. V trimming: 4 bases; J trimming: 4 bases; junction bases outside the gene matches: 6. CDR3 in amino acids: CASSRLAGEYEQYF. As DNA, the CDR3 is TGCGCCAGCAGCAGATTAGCGGGGGAGTACGAGCAGTACTTC.

The sample holds a few counts of this clone. The rearrangement joins TRBV10-2 to TRBJ2-5, with D hard to call. The V end lost 5 bases, the J end lost 4 bases, and 11 bases lay between the germline ends. Germline CDR1 is WSHSY and CDR2 is SAAADI. The CDR3 contains 13 residues. The CDR3 region is CASSSLVTETQYF. The CDR3 DNA is TGCGCCAGCAGTAGTCTAGTCACAGAGACCCAGTACTTC.

V is TRBV3-1 (or the pseudogene TRBV3-2) and J is TRBJ1-3; D is ambiguous. Trimming took 3 bases from V and 3 from J, leaving 18 bases between them. CDR1 LGHDT and CDR2 YNNKEL come from the germline V gene (reference sequence). The length of the CDR3 is 17 residues. The chain's CDR3 is CASSHGTRVSVGNTIYF. CDR3 in DNA: TGTGCCAGCAGCCACGGAACCAGAGTAAGCGTTGGAAACACCATATATTTT.

The rearrangement links TRBV7-3 to TRBJ2-7; D gene uncertain. This CDR3 contains 15 residues. V was cut by 5 bases and J by 0 bases, with 14 bases left in between. Per germline, CDR1 SGHTA and CDR2 FQGTGA. The DNA for the CDR3 is TGTGCCAGCAGCCTCTCTAGTGGTAGCTCCTACGAGCAGTACTTC. This sequence encodes CASSLSSGSSYEQYF.

This clone was counted once. The rearrangement uses TRBV19 and TRBJ1-5; no firm D call. Germline CDR1 is LNHDA and CDR2 is SQIVND (reference sequence). Trimming stripped 7 bases from V and 8 bases from J, with 15 bases between. The CDR3 is 13 residues long. The CDR3 sequence is CASNPHVSEPQHF. CDR3 bases: TGTGCCAGTAATCCTCACGTTAGCGAGCCCCAGCATTTT.